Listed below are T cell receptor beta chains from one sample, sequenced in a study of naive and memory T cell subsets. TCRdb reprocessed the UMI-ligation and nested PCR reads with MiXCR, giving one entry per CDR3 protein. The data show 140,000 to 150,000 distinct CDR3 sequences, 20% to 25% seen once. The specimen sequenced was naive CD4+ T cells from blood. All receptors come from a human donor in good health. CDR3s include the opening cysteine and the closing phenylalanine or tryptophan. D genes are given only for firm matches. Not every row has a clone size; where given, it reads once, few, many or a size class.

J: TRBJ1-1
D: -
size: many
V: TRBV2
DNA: TGTGCCAGCATCGCCCCGGCCGGGGTGAACACTGAAGCTTTCTTT
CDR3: CASIAPAGVNTEAFF

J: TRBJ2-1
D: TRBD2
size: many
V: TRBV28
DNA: TGTGCCAGCATCCGCCCGGTAGTAGCGGGAGGGCCTCGGTCCTACAATGAGCAGTTCTTC
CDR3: CASIRPVVAGGPRSYNEQFF

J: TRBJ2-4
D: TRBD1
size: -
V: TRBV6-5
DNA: TGTGCCAGCAGGCCGGGACAGGGTTTAAACATTCAGTACTTC
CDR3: CASRPGQGLNIQYF

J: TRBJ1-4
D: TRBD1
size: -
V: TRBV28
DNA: TGTGCCAGCAGTTTTCCCCGGACAGGGGATAATGAAAAACTGTTTTTT
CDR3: CASSFPRTGDNEKLFF

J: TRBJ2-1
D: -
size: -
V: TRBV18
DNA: TGTGCCAGCTCACCACTTACGGCAGCTCCCTACAATGAGCAGTTCTTC
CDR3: CASSPLTAAPYNEQFF

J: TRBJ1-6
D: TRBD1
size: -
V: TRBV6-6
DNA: TGTGCCAGCACCCCCCCAGGGGGCAGTTCACCCCTCCACTTT
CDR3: CASTPPGGSSPLHF

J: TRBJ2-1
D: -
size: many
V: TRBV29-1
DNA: TGCAGCGGCAGGGACCATAACAATGAGCAGTTCTTC
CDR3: CSGRDHNNEQFF

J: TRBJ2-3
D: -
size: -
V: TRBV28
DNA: TGTGCCAGCAACGAGGAGGGAGGTAGAACAGATACGCAGTATTTT
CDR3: CASNEEGGRTDTQYF

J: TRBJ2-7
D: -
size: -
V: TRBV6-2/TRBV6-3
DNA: TGTGCCAGCAGTGCTCCTGACGCGTGGGGGGATGGCCAGGAGCAGTACTTC
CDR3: CASSAPDAWGDGQEQYF

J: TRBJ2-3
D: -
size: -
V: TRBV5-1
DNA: TGCGCCAGCAGCTCCCGGGGTGGTTACACAGATACGCAGTATTTT
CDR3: CASSSRGGYTDTQYF

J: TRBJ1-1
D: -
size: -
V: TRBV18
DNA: TGTGCCAGCTCACCATTAAGGGGACTGAACACTGAAGCTTTCTTT
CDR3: CASSPLRGLNTEAFF

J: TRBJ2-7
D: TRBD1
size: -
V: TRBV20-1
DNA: TGCAGTGCTAGGAACCGGGACAGGGGCACCTACGAGCAGTACTTC
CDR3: CSARNRDRGTYEQYF

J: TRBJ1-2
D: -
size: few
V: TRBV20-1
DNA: TGCAGTGCTAGATCCCGCGGCGGCTACACCTTC
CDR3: CSARSRGGYTF

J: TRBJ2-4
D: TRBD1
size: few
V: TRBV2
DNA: TGTGCCAGCAGCGCGGACAGGGTATCCAAAAACATTCAGTACTTC
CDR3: CASSADRVSKNIQYF

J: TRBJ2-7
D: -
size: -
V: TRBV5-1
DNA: TGCGCCAGCAGCTTGGGGGGGAACCCCTACGAGCAGTACTTC
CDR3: CASSLGGNPYEQYF

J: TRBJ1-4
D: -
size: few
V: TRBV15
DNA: TGTGCCACCAGCAGAGCGGGAAGAGGAGAAAAACTGTTTTTT
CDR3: CATSRAGRGEKLFF

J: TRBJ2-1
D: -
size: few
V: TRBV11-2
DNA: TGTGCCAGCAGCTTAGCGGGTCCCGGGGAGCAGTTCTTC
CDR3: CASSLAGPGEQFF

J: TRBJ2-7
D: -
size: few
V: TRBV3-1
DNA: TGTGCCAGCAGCCAAGATTACGGGACACCAGACTACGAGCAGTACTTC
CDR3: CASSQDYGTPDYEQYF

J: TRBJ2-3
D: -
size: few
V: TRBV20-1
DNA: TGCAGTGCTAGACCCCACCAGGGGGATACGCAGTATTTT
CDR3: CSARPHQGDTQYF

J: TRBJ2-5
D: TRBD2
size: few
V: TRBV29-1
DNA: TGCAGCGTTGGGGGACTAGCGGGAGTAGGGACCCAGTACTTC
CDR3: CSVGGLAGVGTQYF

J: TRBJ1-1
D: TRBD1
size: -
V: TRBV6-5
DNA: TGTGCCAGCAACAGACAGGGCCTAGGGAACACTGAAGCTTTCTTT
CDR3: CASNRQGLGNTEAFF

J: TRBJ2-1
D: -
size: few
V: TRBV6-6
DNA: TGTGCCAGCAGTTCGCGTGGGGTAGGGATGTACAATGAGCAGTTCTTC
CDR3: CASSSRGVGMYNEQFF

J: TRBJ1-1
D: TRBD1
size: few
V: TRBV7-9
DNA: TGTGCCAGCAGCACACAAGGACAGGACGCTTTCTTT
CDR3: CASSTQGQDAFF

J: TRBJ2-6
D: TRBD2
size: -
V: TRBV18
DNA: TGTGCCAGCTCACCAAATCAACTAGCGGGAGGGTCACTTGGGGCCAACGTCCTGACTTTC
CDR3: CASSPNQLAGGSLGANVLTF

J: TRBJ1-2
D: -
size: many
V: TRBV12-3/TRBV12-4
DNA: TGTGCCAGCAGTTTGCAGGGGCTCGGGGGCTACACCTTC
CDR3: CASSLQGLGGYTF

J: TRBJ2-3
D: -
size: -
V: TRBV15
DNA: TGTGCCACCAGCAGAGTAGATCGGCACACAGATACGCAGTATTTT
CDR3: CATSRVDRHTDTQYF

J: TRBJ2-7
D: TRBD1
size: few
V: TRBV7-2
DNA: TGTGCCAGCAGCCGACAGGGTATTGGGCTCTACGAGCAGTACTTC
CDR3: CASSRQGIGLYEQYF

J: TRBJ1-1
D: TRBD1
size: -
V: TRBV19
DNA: TGTGCCAGTAGTATCGACAGGGGGACGAACACTGAAGCTTTCTTT
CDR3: CASSIDRGTNTEAFF

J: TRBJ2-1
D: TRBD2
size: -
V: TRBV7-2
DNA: TGTGCCAGCAGACGACAAACCGGGACTAGCGCATTGTGGGGTCTGAATGAGCAGTTCTTC
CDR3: CASRRQTGTSALWGLNEQFF

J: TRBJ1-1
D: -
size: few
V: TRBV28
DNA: TGTGCCAGCAGTTTTAAGGGCCCGAACACTGAAGCTTTCTTT
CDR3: CASSFKGPNTEAFF

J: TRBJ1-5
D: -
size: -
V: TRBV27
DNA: TGTGCCAGCAGCTACGACCTAAATCAGCCCCAGCATTTT
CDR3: CASSYDLNQPQHF

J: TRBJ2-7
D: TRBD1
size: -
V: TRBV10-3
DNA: TGTGCCATCAGTACAGGGGGAGTCGGCGAGCAGTACTTC
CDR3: CAISTGGVGEQYF

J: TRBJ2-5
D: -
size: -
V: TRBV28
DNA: TGTGCCAGCTCAGTTTACCCTTGGGAACAAGAGACCCAGTACTTC
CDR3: CASSVYPWEQETQYF

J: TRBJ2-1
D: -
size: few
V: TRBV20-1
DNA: TGCAGTGCTAGGGCAGGTGTGAGCTCCTACAATGAGCAGTTCTTC
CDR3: CSARAGVSSYNEQFF

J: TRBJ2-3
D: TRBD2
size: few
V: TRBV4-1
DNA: TGCGCCAGCAGCCAACTCTTAGGACTAGCGGGAGCTGGGGATACGCAGTATTTT
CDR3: CASSQLLGLAGAGDTQYF

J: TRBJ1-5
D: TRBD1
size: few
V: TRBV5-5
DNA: TGTGCCAGCAGCCCGGACAGGGGGCGACGAAATCAGCCCCAGCATTTT
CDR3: CASSPDRGRRNQPQHF

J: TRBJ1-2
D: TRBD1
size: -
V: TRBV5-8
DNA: TGTGCCAGCAGGCCCAGGGGGGCATCCGCTAACTATGGCTACACCTTC
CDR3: CASRPRGASANYGYTF

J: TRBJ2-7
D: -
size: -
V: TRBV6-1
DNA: TGTGCCAGCAGTGCAAGACTTCAGGGGAAGCAGTACTTC
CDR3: CASSARLQGKQYF

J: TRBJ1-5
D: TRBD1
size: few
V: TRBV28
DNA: TGTGCCAGCAGGCCCGACAGGGTAGGGAATCAGCCCCAGCATTTT
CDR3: CASRPDRVGNQPQHF

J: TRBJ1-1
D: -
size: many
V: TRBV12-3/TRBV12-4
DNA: TGTGCCAGCAGTTCCCCGACAGGAATGAACACTGAAGCTTTCTTT
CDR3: CASSSPTGMNTEAFF

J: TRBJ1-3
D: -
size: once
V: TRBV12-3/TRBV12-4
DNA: TGTGCCAGCAGAACGGTGCCCCGTAGTGGAAACACCATATATTTT
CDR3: CASRTVPRSGNTIYF

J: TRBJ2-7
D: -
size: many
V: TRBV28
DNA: TGTGCCAGCACCTATGGACCGTACGAGCAGTACTTC
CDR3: CASTYGPYEQYF

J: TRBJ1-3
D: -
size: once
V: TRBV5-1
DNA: TGCGCCAGCAGCTTCCAGGGAGACACCATATATTTT
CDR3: CASSFQGDTIYF

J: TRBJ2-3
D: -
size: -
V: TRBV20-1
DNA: TGCAGTGCCAGGGACGACTATACGCAGTATTTT
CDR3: CSARDDYTQYF

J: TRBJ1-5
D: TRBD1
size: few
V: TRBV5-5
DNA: TGTGCCAGCAGCGGGGGACAGGGATCACAGCCCCAGCATTTT
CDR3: CASSGGQGSQPQHF

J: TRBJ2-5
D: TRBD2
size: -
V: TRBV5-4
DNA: TGTGCCAGCAGCTTGGAGGGACTAGCGGGAGAACGAGAGACCCAGTACTTC
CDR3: CASSLEGLAGERETQYF

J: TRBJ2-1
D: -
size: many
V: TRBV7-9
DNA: TGTGCCAGCAGCAACACCCATGAGCAGTTCTTC
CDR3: CASSNTHEQFF

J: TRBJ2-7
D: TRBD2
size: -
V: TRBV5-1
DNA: TGCGCCAGCAGCTCGTCTCTAGCGGCGTCGTGGAAGCAGTACTTC
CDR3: CASSSSLAASWKQYF

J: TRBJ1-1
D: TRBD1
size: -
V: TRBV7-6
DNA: TGTGCCAGCAGCTGGAAGGGACAGACTGAAGCTTTCTTT
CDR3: CASSWKGQTEAFF

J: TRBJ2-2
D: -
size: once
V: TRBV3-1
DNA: TGTGCCAGCGGGAGTTACGTGAACACCGGGGAGCTGTTTTTT
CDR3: CASGSYVNTGELFF

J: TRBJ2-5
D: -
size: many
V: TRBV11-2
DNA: TGTGCCAGCAGTTCCGGGACAAGGGCTAGGGAGACCCAGTACTTC
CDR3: CASSSGTRARETQYF

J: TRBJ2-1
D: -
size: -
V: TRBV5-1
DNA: TGCGCCAGCAGCTTGAGATGGGGAGACAACAATGAGCAGTTCTTC
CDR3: CASSLRWGDNNEQFF

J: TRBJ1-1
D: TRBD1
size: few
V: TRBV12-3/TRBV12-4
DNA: TGTGCCAGCAGCCCGACAGGGGCCAGCATGAACACTGAAGCTTTCTTT
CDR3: CASSPTGASMNTEAFF

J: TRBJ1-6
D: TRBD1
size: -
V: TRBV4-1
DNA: TGCGCCAGCAGCCCCCGAACGGACAGGGAATCACCCCTCCACTTT
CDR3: CASSPRTDRESPLHF